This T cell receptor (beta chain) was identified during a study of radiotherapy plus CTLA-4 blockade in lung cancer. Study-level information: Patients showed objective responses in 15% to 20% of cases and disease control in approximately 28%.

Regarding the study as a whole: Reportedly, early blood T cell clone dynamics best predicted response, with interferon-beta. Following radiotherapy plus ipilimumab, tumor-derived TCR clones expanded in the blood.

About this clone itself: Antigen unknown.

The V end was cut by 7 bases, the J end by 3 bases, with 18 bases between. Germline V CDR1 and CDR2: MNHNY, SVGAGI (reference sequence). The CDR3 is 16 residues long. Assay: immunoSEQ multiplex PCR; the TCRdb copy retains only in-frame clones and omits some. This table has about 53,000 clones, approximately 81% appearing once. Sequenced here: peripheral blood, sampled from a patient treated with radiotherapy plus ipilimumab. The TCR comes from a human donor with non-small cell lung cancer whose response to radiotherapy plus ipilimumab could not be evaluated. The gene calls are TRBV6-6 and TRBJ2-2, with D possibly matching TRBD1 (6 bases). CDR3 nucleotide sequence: TGTGCCAGCACCCCACAGGGAAAAGAGGACACCGGGGAGCTGTTTTTT. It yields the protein CASTPQGKEDTGELFF.